The T cell receptor (beta chain) described here comes from a study of cytomegalovirus exposure and HLA in healthy donors. Study information: An earlier analysis identified 110 million or so unique TCR beta sequences in 170 million or so T cells. The Caucasian-associated ancestry cluster held about 80% of a few hundred genotyped donors. Study-wide results and limits: In a later analysis, HLA-C alleles had the fewest associated TCRs, DRB1 alleles the most.

PCR used 60 Vbeta primers and 13 Jbeta primers. Method: immunoSEQ multiplex PCR; TCRdb's copy keeps in-frame clones and lacks some. Found here are around 120,000 clones, around 70% of them singletons; the top ten hold approximately 11%. As regards this clone: Its antigen is still unknown.

Trimming removed 1 base from V and 8 bases from J, with 8 bases in between. The CDR3 contains 11 residues. CDR1 is SQVTM, CDR2 ANQGSEA, per germline. The TCR sequence derives from a man aged 35-49 years in good health and CMV-seropositive. The chain recombines TRBV29-1 with TRBJ1-1; maybe TRBD1 (5 bases). Material for sequencing was PBMCs. CDR3: CSVEGGAEAFF. The CDR3 DNA is TGCAGCGTTGAAGGCGGGGCCGAAGCTTTCTTT.